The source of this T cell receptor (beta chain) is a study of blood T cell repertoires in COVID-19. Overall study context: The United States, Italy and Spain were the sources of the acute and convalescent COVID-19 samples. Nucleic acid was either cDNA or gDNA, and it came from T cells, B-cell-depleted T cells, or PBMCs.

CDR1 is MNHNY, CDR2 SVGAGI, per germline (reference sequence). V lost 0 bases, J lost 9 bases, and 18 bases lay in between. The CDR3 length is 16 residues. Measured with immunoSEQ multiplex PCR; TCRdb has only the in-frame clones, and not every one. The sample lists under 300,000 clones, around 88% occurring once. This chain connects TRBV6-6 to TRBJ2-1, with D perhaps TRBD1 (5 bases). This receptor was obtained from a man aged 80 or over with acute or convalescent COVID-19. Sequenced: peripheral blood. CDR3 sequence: CASSYSPSKLTAEQFF. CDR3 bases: TGTGCCAGCAGTTACTCCCCATCCAAATTGACAGCTGAGCAGTTCTTC.